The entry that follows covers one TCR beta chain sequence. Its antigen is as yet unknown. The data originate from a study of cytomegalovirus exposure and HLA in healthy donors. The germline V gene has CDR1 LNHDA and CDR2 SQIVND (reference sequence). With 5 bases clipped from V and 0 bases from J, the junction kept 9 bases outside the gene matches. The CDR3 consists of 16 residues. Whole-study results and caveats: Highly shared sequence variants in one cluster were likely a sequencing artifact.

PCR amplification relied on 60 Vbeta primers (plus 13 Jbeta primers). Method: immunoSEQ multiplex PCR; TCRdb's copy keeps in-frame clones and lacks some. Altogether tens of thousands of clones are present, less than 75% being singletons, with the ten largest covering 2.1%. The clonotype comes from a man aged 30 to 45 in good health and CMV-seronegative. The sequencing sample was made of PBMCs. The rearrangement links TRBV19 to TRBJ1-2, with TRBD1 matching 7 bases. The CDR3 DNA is TGTGCCAGTAGTCCTGAACAGGGACAGACTAACTATGGCTACACCTTC. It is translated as CASSPEQGQTNYGYTF.